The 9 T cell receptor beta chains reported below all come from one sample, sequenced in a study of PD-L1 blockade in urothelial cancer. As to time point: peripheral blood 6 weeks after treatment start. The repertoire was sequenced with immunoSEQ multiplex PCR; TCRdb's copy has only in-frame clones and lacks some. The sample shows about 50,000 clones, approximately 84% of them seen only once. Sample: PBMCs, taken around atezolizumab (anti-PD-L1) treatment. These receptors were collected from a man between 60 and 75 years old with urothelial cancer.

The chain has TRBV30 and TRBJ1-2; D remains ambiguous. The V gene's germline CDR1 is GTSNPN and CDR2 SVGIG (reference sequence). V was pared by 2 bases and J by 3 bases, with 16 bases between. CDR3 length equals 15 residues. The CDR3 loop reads CAWSIVSVGYYGYTF. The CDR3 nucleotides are TGTGCCTGGAGTATCGTGTCGGTGGGCTACTATGGCTACACCTTC.

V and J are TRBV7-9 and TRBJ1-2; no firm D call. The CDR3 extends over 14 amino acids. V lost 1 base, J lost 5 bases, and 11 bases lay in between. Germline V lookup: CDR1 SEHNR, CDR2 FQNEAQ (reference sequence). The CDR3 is CASSLVQSSYGYTF. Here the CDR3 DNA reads TGTGCCAGCAGCTTAGTCCAGTCATCTTATGGCTACACCTTC. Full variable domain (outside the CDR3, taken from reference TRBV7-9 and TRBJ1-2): DTGVSQNPRHKITKRGQNVTFRCDPISEHNRLYWYRQTLGQGPEFLTYFQNEAQLEKSRLLSDRFSAERPKGSFSTLEIQRTEQGDSAMYLCASSLVQSSYGYTFGSGTRLTVV.

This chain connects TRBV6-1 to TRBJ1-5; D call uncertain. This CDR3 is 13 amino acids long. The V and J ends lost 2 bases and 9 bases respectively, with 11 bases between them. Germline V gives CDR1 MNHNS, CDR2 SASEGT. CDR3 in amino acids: CASSEQQYMPQHF. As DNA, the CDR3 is TGTGCCAGCAGTGAACAACAGTATATGCCCCAGCATTTT.

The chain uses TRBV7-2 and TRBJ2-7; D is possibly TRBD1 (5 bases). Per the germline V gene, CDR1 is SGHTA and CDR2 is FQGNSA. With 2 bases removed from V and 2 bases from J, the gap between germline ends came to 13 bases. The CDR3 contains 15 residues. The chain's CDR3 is CASSLTGQDTYEQYF. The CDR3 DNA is TGTGCCAGCAGCTTAACCGGGCAGGACACCTACGAGCAGTACTTC.

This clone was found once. The CDR3 nucleotides read TGTGCCAGCAGCTTATCCGCTAGCCTAAATGAGCAGTTCTTC. This sequence encodes CASSLSASLNEQFF. The J gene is TRBJ2-1, the V gene TRBV7-3; TRBD2 is a possible D gene (5 bases). There are 14 residues in the CDR3. Germline lookup yields CDR1 SGHTA and CDR2 FQGTGA. Trimming left V 2 bases short and J 7 bases short, with 12 bases between.

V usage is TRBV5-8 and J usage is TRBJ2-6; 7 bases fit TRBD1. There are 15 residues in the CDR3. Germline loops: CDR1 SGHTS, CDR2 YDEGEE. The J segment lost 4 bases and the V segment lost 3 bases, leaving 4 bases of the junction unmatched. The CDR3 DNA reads TGTGCCAGCAGCTCGGGACAGCGAGGGGCCAACGTCCTGACTTTC. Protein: CASSSGQRGANVLTF.

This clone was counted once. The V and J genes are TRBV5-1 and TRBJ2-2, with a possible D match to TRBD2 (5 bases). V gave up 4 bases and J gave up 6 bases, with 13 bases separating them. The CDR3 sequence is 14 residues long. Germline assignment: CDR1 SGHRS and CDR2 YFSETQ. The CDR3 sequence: CASSRLAEAGELFF. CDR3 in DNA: TGCGCCAGCAGCAGGCTAGCTGAGGCCGGGGAGCTGTTTTTT.

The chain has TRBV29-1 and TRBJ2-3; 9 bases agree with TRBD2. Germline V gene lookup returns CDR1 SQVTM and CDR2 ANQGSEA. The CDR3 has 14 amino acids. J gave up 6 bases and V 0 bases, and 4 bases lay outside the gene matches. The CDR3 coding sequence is TGCAGCGTTGAAGAGGGACTAGCAGCGGATACGCAGTATTTT. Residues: CSVEEGLAADTQYF.

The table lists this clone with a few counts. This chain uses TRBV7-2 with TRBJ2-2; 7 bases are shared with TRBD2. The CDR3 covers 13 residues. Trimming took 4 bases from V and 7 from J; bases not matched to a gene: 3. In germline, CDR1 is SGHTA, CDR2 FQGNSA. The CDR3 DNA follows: TGTGCCAGCAGCTGGGAGGGGTTCGGGGAGCTGTTTTTT. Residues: CASSWEGFGELFF.